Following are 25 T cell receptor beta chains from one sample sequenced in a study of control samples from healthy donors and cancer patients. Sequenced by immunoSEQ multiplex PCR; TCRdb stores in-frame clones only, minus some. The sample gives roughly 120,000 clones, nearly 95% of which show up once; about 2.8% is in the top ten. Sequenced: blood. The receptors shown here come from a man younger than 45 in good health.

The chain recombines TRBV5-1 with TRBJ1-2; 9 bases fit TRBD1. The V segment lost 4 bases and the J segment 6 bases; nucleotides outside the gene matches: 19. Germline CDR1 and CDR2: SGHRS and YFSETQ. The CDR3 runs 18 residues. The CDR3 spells CASSLNPGQGRTINGYTF. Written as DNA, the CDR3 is TGCGCCAGCAGCCTCAATCCGGGACAGGGAAGAACTATCAATGGCTACACCTTC.

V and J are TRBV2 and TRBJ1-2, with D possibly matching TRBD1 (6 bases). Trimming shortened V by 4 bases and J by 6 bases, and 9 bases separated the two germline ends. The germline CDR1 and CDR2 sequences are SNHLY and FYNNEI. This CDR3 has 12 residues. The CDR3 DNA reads TGTGCCAGCAGTGGGGGGCTGGATGGCTACACCTTC. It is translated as CASSGGLDGYTF.

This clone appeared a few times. CDR3 sequence (DNA): TGTGCCAGCAGCGCGGGGGGGCCCCCTCAGCCCCAGCATTTT. This codes for CASSAGGPPQPQHF. V and J are TRBV2 and TRBJ1-5, with D perhaps TRBD1 (6 bases). V lost 6 bases, J lost 6 bases, and 15 bases lay in between. Germline CDR1 SNHLY, CDR2 FYNNEI. This CDR3 has 14 residues.

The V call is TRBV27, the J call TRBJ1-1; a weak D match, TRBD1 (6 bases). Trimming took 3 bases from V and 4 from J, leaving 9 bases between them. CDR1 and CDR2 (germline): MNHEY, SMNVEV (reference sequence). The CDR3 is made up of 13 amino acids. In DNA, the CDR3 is TGTGCCAGCAGTTTGGGGGCGGGCACTGAAGCTTTCTTT. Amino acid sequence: CASSLGAGTEAFF.

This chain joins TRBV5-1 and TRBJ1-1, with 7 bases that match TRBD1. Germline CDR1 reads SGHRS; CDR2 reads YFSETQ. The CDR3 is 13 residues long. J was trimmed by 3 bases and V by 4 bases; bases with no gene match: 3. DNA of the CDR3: TGCGCCAGCAGCAAGGGACAGCACACTGAAGCTTTCTTT. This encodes CASSKGQHTEAFF.

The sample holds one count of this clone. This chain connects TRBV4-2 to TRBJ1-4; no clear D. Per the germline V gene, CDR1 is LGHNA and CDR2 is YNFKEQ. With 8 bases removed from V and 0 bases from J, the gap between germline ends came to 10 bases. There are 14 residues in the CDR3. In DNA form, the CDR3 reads TGTGCCAGCCACGCGGGAGCAACTAATGAAAAACTGTTTTTT. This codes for CASHAGATNEKLFF.

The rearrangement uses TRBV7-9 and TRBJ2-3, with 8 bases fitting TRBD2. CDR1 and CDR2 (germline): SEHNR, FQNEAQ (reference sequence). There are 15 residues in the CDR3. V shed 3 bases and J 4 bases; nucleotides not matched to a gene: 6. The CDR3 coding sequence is TGTGCCAGCAGCTTCACCGGGACTAGTGCAGATACGCAGTATTTT. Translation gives CASSFTGTSADTQYF.

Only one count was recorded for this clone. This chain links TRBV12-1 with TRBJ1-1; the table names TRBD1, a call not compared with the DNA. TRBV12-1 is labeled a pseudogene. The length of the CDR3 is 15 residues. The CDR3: CASSFGTGKNTEAFF. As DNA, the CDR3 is TGTGCCAGCAGCTTCGGGACAGGGAAGAACACTGAAGCTTTCTTT.

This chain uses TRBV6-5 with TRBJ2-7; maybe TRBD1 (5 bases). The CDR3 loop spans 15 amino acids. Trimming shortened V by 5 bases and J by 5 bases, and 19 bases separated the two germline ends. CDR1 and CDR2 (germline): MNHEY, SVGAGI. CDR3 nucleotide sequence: TGTGCCAGCAGTAAGGGCCTTACACAGGTCCACGAGCAGTACTTC. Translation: CASSKGLTQVHEQYF.

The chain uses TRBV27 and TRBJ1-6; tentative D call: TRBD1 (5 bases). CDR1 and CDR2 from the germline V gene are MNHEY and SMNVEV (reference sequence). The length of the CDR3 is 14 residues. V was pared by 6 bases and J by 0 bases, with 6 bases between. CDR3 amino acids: CASRQVSYNSPLHF. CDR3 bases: TGTGCCAGCAGACAGGTCTCCTATAATTCACCCCTCCACTTT.

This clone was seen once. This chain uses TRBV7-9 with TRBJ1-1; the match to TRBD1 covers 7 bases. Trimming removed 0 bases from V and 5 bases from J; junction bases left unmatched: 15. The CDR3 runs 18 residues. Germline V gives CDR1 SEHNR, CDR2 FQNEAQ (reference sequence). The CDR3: CASSLAPFGEGAGTEAFF. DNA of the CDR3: TGTGCCAGCAGCTTAGCCCCCTTCGGTGAGGGGGCAGGAACTGAAGCTTTCTTT.

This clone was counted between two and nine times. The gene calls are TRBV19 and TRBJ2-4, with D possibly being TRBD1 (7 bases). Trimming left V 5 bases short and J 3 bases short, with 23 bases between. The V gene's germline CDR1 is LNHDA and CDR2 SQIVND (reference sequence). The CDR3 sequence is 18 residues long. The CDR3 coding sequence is TGTGCCAGTAGTCTAATTCCCCAGGGGGGAGAAGGCAAAAACATTCAGTACTTC. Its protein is CASSLIPQGGEGKNIQYF.

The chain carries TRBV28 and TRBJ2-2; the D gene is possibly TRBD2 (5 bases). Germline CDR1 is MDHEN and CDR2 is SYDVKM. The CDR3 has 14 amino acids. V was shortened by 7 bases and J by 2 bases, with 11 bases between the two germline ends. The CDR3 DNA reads TGTGCCAGCAAGGCAGGAGGAAACACCGGGGAGCTGTTTTTT. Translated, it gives CASKAGGNTGELFF. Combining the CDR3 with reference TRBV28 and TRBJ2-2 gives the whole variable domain DVKVTQSSRYLVKRTGEKVFLECVQDMDHENMFWYRQDPGLGLRLIYFSYDVKMKEKGDIPEGYSVSREKKERFSLILESASTNQTSMYLCASKAGGNTGELFFGEGSRLTVL.

The CDR3 sequence is CASSVKRTGELFF. As DNA, the CDR3 is TGTGCCAGCAGCGTAAAAAGGACCGGGGAGCTGTTTTTT. The chain uses TRBV9 and TRBJ2-2, with D hard to call. V was clipped by 1 base and J by 5 bases, with 6 bases between them. This CDR3 comprises 13 residues. Germline values: CDR1 SGDLS, CDR2 YYNGEE.

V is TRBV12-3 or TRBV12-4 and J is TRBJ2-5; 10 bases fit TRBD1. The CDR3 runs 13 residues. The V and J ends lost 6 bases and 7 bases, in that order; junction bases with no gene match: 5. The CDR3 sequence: CASSLGQGGTQYF. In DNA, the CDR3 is TGTGCCAGCAGCCTTGGACAGGGGGGGACCCAGTACTTC.

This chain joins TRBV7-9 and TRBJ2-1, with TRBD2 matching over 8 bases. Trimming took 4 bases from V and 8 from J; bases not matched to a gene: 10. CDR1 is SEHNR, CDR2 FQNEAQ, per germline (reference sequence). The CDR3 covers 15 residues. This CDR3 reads CASSSLAGSRDEQFF. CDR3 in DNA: TGTGCCAGCAGCTCCCTAGCGGGTTCAAGGGATGAGCAGTTCTTC.

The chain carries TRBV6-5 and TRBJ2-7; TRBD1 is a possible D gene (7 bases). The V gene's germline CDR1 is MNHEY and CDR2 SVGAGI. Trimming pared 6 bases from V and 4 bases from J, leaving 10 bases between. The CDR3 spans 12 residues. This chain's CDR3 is CASRRGQYEQYV. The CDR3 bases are TGTGCCAGCAGGCGGGGACAGTACGAGCAGTACGTC.

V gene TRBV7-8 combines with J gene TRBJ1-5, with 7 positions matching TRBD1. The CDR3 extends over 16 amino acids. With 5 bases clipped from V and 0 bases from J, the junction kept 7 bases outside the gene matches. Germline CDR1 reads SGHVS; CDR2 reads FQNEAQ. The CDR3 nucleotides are TGTGCCAGCAGCGCGGGGGGACAGAATAGCAATCAGCCCCAGCATTTT. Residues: CASSAGGQNSNQPQHF.

In DNA form, the CDR3 reads TGTGCCAGCAGCCCTTCACCGAACTATGGCTACACCTTC. This sequence encodes CASSPSPNYGYTF. The chain joins TRBV14 to TRBJ1-2, with D uncertain. Per the germline V gene, CDR1 is SGHDN and CDR2 is FVKESK. The CDR3 runs to 13 residues. Trimming took off 4 bases at V and 2 bases at J, with 8 bases between the two ends. Filled out from reference TRBV14 and TRBJ1-2, the complete variable domain reads EAGVTQFPSHSVIEKGQTVTLRCDPISGHDNLYWYRRVMGKEIKFLLHFVKESKQDESGMPNNRFLAERTGGTYSTLKVQPAELEDSGVYFCASSPSPNYGYTFGSGTRLTVV.

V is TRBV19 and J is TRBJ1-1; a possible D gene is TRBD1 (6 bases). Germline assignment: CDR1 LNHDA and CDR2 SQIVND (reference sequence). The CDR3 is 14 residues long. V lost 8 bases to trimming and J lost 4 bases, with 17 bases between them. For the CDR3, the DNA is TGTGCCAGTTCTGGGGGCCCGGCGGGCACTGAAGCTTTCTTT. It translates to CASSGGPAGTEAFF.

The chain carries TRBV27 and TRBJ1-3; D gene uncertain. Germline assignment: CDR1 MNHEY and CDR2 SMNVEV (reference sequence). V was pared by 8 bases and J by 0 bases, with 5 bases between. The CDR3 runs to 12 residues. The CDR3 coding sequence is TGTGCCAGCGGGAGCTCTGGAAACACCATATATTTT. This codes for CASGSSGNTIYF.

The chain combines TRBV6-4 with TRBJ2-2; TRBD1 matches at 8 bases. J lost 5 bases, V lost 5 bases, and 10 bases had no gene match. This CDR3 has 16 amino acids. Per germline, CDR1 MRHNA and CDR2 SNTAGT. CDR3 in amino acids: CASSYQGAVQTGELFF. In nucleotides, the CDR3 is TGTGCCAGCAGTTATCAGGGGGCCGTACAAACCGGGGAGCTGTTTTTT.

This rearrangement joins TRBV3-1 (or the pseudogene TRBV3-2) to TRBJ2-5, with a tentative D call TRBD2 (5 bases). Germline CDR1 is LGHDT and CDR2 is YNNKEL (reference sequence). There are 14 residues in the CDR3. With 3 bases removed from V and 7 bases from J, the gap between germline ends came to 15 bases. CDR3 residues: CASSQSERVGTQYF. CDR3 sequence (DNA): TGTGCCAGCAGCCAGAGCGAGAGGGTCGGGACCCAGTACTTC.

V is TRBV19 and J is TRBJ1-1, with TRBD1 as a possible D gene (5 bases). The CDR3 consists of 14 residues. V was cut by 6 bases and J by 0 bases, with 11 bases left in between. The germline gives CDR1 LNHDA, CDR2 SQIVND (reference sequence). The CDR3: CASRRGGLNTEAFF. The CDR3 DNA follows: TGTGCCAGTAGGCGGGGGGGGTTGAACACTGAAGCTTTCTTT.

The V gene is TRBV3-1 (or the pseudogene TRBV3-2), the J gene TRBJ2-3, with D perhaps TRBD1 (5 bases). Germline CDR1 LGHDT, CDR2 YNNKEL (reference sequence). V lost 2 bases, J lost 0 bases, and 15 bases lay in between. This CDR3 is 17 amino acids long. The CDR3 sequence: CASSQPRTPRSTDTQYF. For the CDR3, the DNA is TGTGCCAGCAGCCAACCCCGGACACCTCGAAGCACAGATACGCAGTATTTT.